This passage covers 8 T cell receptor beta chains from one sample sequenced in a study of shared clonotypes between healthy human individuals. Only in-frame clones appear in the TCRdb table, and some are missing; sequencing was by immunoSEQ multiplex PCR. The sample lists about 2,500,000 clones; more than 80% were seen once. The sample taken for sequencing was naive CD4+ T cells sorted from blood. Noted subset: CD45RA+ positively selected. These receptors came from a man aged 18-30 years in good health.

J is TRBJ2-2 and V is TRBV27; 14 nucleotides agree with TRBD2. This CDR3 comprises 19 residues. J was trimmed by 2 bases and V by 5 bases; bases with no gene match: 10. In germline, CDR1 is MNHEY, CDR2 SMNVEV (reference sequence). The CDR3 loop is CASSPTSGRARYNTGELFF. CDR3 sequence (DNA): TGTGCCAGCAGTCCGACTAGCGGGAGGGCCCGGTACAACACCGGGGAGCTGTTTTTT.

The chain combines TRBV5-1 with TRBJ2-5; 8 bases are a match to TRBD2. With 0 bases clipped from V and 4 bases from J, the junction kept 8 bases outside the gene matches. The CDR3 runs 16 residues. Germline CDR1 reads SGHRS; CDR2 reads YFSETQ. CDR3 DNA: TGCGCCAGCAGCTTGGCGGGGGGACTAGGCGGAGAGACCCAGTACTTC. As protein: CASSLAGGLGGETQYF.

V usage is TRBV18 and J usage is TRBJ1-3; D remains unclear. The germline V gene has CDR1 KGHSH and CDR2 LQKENI. The V end was cut by 1 base, the J end by 0 bases, with 16 bases between. This CDR3 contains 18 residues. The CDR3 region is CASSPRATDHSSGNTIYF. The CDR3 DNA follows: TGTGCCAGCTCACCACGGGCGACGGATCATAGCTCTGGAAACACCATATATTTT.

Notes on this clone: The same CDR3 can be traced to other DNA sequences in this sample. The V call is TRBV6-6, the J call TRBJ2-7; D ambiguous. V lost 5 bases to trimming and J lost 2 bases, with 4 bases between them. The germline V gene encodes CDR1 MNHNY and CDR2 SVGAGI (reference sequence). The CDR3 is 11 amino acids. The CDR3 loop is CASSPAYEQYF. As DNA, the CDR3 is TGTGCCAGCAGTCCTGCCTACGAGCAGTACTTC.

This chain connects TRBV11-2 to TRBJ1-1, with a weak D call TRBD1 (6 bases). The germline gives CDR1 SGHAT, CDR2 FQNNGV. The ends were cut back, 5 bases at V and 7 bases at J, with 23 bases in the middle. This CDR3 has 16 residues. The CDR3 protein is CASSILQWGGLGEAFF. As DNA, the CDR3 is TGTGCCAGCAGCATTCTCCAGTGGGGGGGGCTGGGTGAAGCTTTCTTT.

The count of this clone is one. The CDR3 nucleotides read TGTGCCGGCCTTCGGGGGGAAGAGACCCAGTACTTC. It specifies CAGLRGEETQYF. The rearrangement uses TRBV11-3 and TRBJ2-5; 7 nucleotides align to TRBD2. With 11 bases clipped from V and 3 bases from J, the junction kept 6 bases outside the gene matches. The germline V gene has CDR1 SGHNT and CDR2 YENEEA. The CDR3 covers 12 residues.

The chain recombines TRBV7-9 with TRBJ2-7, with 10 bases aligning to TRBD1. The V and J ends lost 8 bases and 3 bases, in that order; junction bases with no gene match: 7. CDR3 length: 14 amino acids. The germline V gene encodes CDR1 SEHNR and CDR2 FQNEAQ (reference sequence). The CDR3 nucleotides are TGTGCCAGCGTTCCGGGACAGGGGCACTACGAGCAGTACTTC. Protein: CASVPGQGHYEQYF.

This rearrangement joins TRBV4-1 to TRBJ2-7; perhaps D is TRBD1 or TRBD2 (5 bases each). CDR3 length: 14 residues. Germline V gives CDR1 MGHRA, CDR2 YSYEKL. Trimming took off 2 bases at V and 0 bases at J, with 8 bases between the two ends. This CDR3 is CASSQTGTSYEQYF. CDR3 sequence (DNA): TGCGCCAGCAGCCAAACCGGGACCTCCTACGAGCAGTACTTC.